The clone carrying this TCR beta chain was observed a handful of times. Antigen: not known. Clones were sequenced by immunoSEQ multiplex PCR, and TCRdb holds only the in-frame ones, with some missing. This table has 10,000 to 13,000 clones, 66% appearing once. Germline CDR1 SGHDT, CDR2 YYEEEE. Trimming removed 3 bases from V and 0 bases from J; junction bases left unmatched: 5. The CDR3 contains 16 residues. This sample was included in a study of CD4+ T cells in melanoma. General study results and limits: CD8+ T cell, macrophage and B cell function reportedly correlated with neoantigen-specific CD4+ T cells. In melanoma, neoantigen-specific CD4+ T cells reportedly differed in differentiation state.

Sequences were obtained from cells from a culture (not recorded whether cultured in vitro). This clonotype was sampled from a human donor with melanoma. The V and J genes are TRBV5-6 and TRBJ1-5; 8 bases are a match to TRBD1. CDR3 sequence reads: CASSYYRGSSNQPQHF. CDR3 nucleotide sequence: TGTGCCAGCAGCTATTACAGGGGGAGTAGCAATCAGCCCCAGCATTTT. Combining the CDR3 with reference TRBV5-6 and TRBJ1-5 gives the whole variable domain DAGVTQSPTHLIKTRGQQVTLRCSPKSGHDTVSWYQQALGQGPQFIFQYYEEEERQRGNFPDRFSGHQFPNYSSELNVNALLLGDSALYLCASSYYRGSSNQPQHFGDGTRLSIL.